The 4 T cell receptor beta chains presented below share a single source sample, sequenced in a study of monozygotic twins with inflammatory bowel disease. Each CDR3 protein gets one entry in TCRdb, which reprocessed the 5' RACE reads and gives no DNA. Reported are some 450,000 distinct CDR3 sequences; the ten largest clones contain roughly 2.3%. Sample: blood. Receptors were obtained from a human donor with ulcerative colitis or Crohn's disease, or a healthy co-twin of an affected twin (not recorded which).

This sequence joins TRBV20-1 and TRBJ2-5; TCRdb indicates TRBD1, and absent DNA this call remains unverified. The CDR3 runs to 14 residues. Germline CDR1 is DFQATT and CDR2 is SNEGSKA (reference sequence). CDR3 residues: CSARGGGKQETQYF.

The chain joins TRBV18 to TRBJ1-2; lacking DNA, the TRBD1 call made by TCRdb goes unchecked. This CDR3 region has 13 residues. The V gene's germline CDR1 is KGHSH and CDR2 LQKENI. The CDR3 spells CASSPGTVDGYTF.

V usage is TRBV7-2 and J usage is TRBJ2-5. The CDR3 runs to 16 residues. CDR1 SGHTA and CDR2 FQGNSA come from the germline V gene. The CDR3 here is CASSLFRSARQETQYF.

This chain uses TRBV5-1 with TRBJ1-6. This CDR3 region has 15 residues. Germline V gene sequence: CDR1 SGHRS, CDR2 YFSETQ. This CDR3 reads CASSLEARGEPPLHF.